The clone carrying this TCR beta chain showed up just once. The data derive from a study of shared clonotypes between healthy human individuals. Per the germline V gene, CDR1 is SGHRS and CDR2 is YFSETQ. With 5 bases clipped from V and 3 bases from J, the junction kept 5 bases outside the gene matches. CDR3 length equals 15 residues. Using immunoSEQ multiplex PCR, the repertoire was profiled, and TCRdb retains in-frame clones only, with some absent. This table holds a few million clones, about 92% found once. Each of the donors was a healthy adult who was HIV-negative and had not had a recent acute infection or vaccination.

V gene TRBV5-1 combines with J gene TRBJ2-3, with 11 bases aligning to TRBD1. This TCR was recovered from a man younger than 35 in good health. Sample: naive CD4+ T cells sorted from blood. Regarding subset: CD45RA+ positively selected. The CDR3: CASSSDRGRTDTQYF. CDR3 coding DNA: TGCGCCAGCAGTTCGGACAGGGGGCGGACAGATACGCAGTATTTT. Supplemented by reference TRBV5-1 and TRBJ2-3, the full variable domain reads KAGVTQTPRYLIKTRGQQVTLSCSPISGHRSVSWYQQTPGQGLQFLFEYFSETQRNKGNFPGRFSGRQFSNSRSEMNVSTLELGDSALYLCASSSDRGRTDTQYFGPGTRLTVL.